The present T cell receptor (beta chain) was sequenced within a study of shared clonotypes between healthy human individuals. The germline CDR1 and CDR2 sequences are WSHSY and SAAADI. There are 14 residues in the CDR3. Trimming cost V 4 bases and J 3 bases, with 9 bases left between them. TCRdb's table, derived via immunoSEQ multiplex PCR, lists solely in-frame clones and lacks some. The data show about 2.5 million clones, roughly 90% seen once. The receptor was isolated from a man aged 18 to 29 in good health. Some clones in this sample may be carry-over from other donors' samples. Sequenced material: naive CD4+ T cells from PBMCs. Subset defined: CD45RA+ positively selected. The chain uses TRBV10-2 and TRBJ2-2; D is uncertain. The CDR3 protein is CASSAAAYTGELFF. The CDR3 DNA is TGCGCCAGCAGTGCCGCAGCCTACACCGGGGAGCTGTTTTTT.